These 23 T cell receptor beta chains originate from one sample sequenced in a study of T cells in Graves' hyperthyroidism and ophthalmopathy. Authors of the study amplified TCR beta CDR3 regions from RNA transcripts. HTBI primers were the set used in a first-round RT-PCR of the TCR CDR3. Each CDR3 protein is one row after TCRdb ran MiXCR on the multiplex PCR reads. The data show 600,000 to 650,000 distinct CDR3 sequences, around 16% seen once. Source material: blood. Every receptor here comes from a woman younger than 45 with Graves' hyperthyroidism.

This clonotype has a handful of counts. This chain connects TRBV5-5 to TRBJ2-7; TRBD1 might be the D (6 bases). V gave up 1 base and J gave up 8 bases, with 10 bases separating them. CDR1 is SGHKS and CDR2 is YYEKEE in the germline V gene (reference sequence). The CDR3 extends over 12 amino acids. CDR3 bases: TGTGCCAGCAGCTTGTGGCAGGGGAAGCAGTACTTC. Amino acids: CASSLWQGKQYF.

The table lists this clonotype with a few counts. The gene calls are TRBV4-1 and TRBJ2-1, with TRBD1 identical over 8 bases. V shed 0 bases, J shed 4 bases, and the junction held 5 bases outside the gene matches. This CDR3 is 16 amino acids long. Germline CDR1 and CDR2: MGHRA and YSYEKL. The CDR3 spells CASSQDPGQDYNEQFF. CDR3 nucleotides: TGCGCCAGCAGCCAAGACCCGGGACAGGATTACAATGAGCAGTTCTTC.

At least ten counts were recorded for this clonotype. V usage is TRBV12-5 and J usage is TRBJ2-3; TRBD2 aligns across 8 bases. After removal of 10 bases from V and 0 bases from J, the junction contained 3 bases not matched to a gene. Germline V lookup: CDR1 LGHNT, CDR2 FRNRAP. The CDR3 extends over 13 amino acids. Here the CDR3 DNA reads TGTGCTACGACTAGCGAGAGCACAGATACGCAGTATTTT. Its translation: CATTSESTDTQYF.

This clonotype has only a few counts. The rearrangement joins TRBV2 to TRBJ2-2; 9 bases line up with TRBD1. V lost 5 bases and J lost 4; bases outside the gene matches: 14. The CDR3 totals 18 residues. The germline gives CDR1 SNHLY, CDR2 FYNNEI. The CDR3 protein is CASSYSYYGQGSTGELFF. In DNA form, the CDR3 reads TGTGCCAGCAGTTACTCGTACTATGGACAGGGGTCCACCGGGGAGCTGTTTTTT.

This clonotype was counted a few times. This rearrangement joins TRBV5-1 to TRBJ2-7; D gene uncertain. Germline V gene lookup returns CDR1 SGHRS and CDR2 YFSETQ. Trimming pared 2 bases from V and 3 bases from J, leaving 9 bases between. This CDR3 is 13 amino acids long. The CDR3 sequence is CASSLVVDYEQYF. The DNA of the CDR3 is TGCGCCAGCAGCTTAGTAGTTGACTACGAGCAGTACTTC.

This clonotype was observed at least ten times. The rearrangement joins TRBV9 to TRBJ1-1; 7 nucleotides align to TRBD1. The germline gives CDR1 SGDLS, CDR2 YYNGEE. J lost 6 bases, V lost 4 bases, and 3 bases had no gene match. CDR3 length: 12 amino acids. Here the CDR3 reads CASSPGQPEAFF. CDR3 in DNA: TGTGCCAGCAGCCCGGGACAGCCTGAAGCTTTCTTT.

Remarks on this clonotype: A clone one base away is much larger, so this may be a read error. The genes are TRBV11-2 and TRBJ2-3; D unresolved. In germline, CDR1 is SGHAT, CDR2 FQNNGV. V was shortened by 0 bases and J by 4 bases, with 8 bases between the two germline ends. The CDR3 totals 14 residues. This CDR3 reads CASSLDPLPDTQYF. CDR3 coding DNA: TGTGCCAGCAGCTTAGACCCGTTGCCAGATACGCAGTATTTT. The variable domain in full, with the rest retrieved from reference TRBV11-2 and TRBJ2-3, is EAGVAQSPRYKIIEKRQSVAFWCNPISGHATLYWYQQILGQGPKLLIQFQNNGVVDDSQLPKDRFSAERLKGVDSTLKIQPAKLEDSAVYLCASSLDPLPDTQYFGPGTRLTVL.

This clonotype occurred a few times. The rearrangement uses TRBV6-2 or TRBV6-3 and TRBJ1-5; maybe TRBD1 (5 bases). CDR1 and CDR2 from the germline V gene are MNHEY and SVGEGT. The CDR3 spans 17 residues. Trimming cost V 7 bases and J 3 bases, with 22 bases left between them. This chain's CDR3 is CASTRNQYDSLNQPQHF. DNA for the CDR3: TGTGCCAGCACCCGAAACCAATACGACAGTCTCAATCAGCCCCAGCATTTT.

A remark on this clonotype: Germline is not matched at one junction end, which may reflect a read error. V usage is TRBV4-2 and J usage is TRBJ2-1; unclear D gene. Per germline, CDR1 LGHNA and CDR2 YNFKEQ. The CDR3 runs 13 residues. The CDR3 sequence is CASSEDGYNEQFF. CDR3 bases: TGTGCCAGCAGCGAAGACGGTTACAATGAGCAGTTCTTC.

J is TRBJ1-6 and V is TRBV15, with D unclear. This CDR3 has 13 amino acids. Germline lookup yields CDR1 LNHNV and CDR2 YYDKDF (reference sequence). V lost 1 base to trimming and J lost 15 bases, with 13 bases between them. CDR3 residues: CATSRAAASGLHF. The CDR3 coding sequence is TGTGCCACCAGCAGAGCAGCAGCCTCTGGCCTCCACTTT.

This clonotype was detected many times. This chain links TRBV28 with TRBJ2-7; TRBD2 is a possible D gene (6 bases). The germline V gene encodes CDR1 MDHEN and CDR2 SYDVKM. The CDR3 covers 18 residues. V was cut by 4 bases and J by 1 base, with 23 bases left in between. CDR3 coding DNA: TGTGCCAGCAGTTCCTTTTGGGTTCCGGGGGAGGATTCCTACGAGCAGTACTTC. Translated, it gives CASSSFWVPGEDSYEQYF.

As for this clonotype: A much larger clone lies a single base off, so this may be a read error. J is TRBJ1-3 and V is TRBV30; D is undetermined. Germline values: CDR1 GTSNPN, CDR2 SVGIG (reference sequence). The CDR3 has 12 residues. Deletions cut 5 bases from V and 5 bases from J, with 10 bases between. In DNA form, the CDR3 reads TGTGCCTGGGATACCCCTAGAAACACCATATATTTT. This translates into CAWDTPRNTIYF.

In this sample, this clonotype turned up a few times. The chain links TRBV7-8 to TRBJ2-7, with TRBD2 matching over 8 bases. V was clipped by 4 bases and J by 4 bases; unmatched bases: 12. This CDR3 is built from 16 residues. The germline V gene encodes CDR1 SGHVS and CDR2 FQNEAQ. Here the CDR3 reads CASSSARQREMYEQYF. The CDR3 DNA reads TGTGCCAGCAGCTCAGCGCGGCAGCGGGAGATGTACGAGCAGTACTTC. Looking up the rest from reference TRBV7-8 and TRBJ2-7 gives the full variable domain: GAGVSQSPRYKVAKRGQDVALRCDPISGHVSLFWYQQALGQGPEFLTYFQNEAQLDKSGLPSDRFFAERPEGSVSTLKIQRTQQEDSAVYLCASSSARQREMYEQYFGPGTRLTVT.

In this sample, this clonotype turned up many times. The rearrangement joins TRBV28 to TRBJ1-5, with D possibly matching TRBD1 (5 bases). Germline CDR1 and CDR2: MDHEN and SYDVKM. The CDR3 length is 12 residues. Trimming stripped 5 bases from V and 12 bases from J, with 14 bases between. CDR3 residues: CASSQGHRDQHF. The CDR3 DNA sequence: TGTGCCAGCAGTCAAGGACACCGAGACCAGCATTTT.

This rearrangement joins TRBV11-3 to TRBJ2-1; 8 nucleotides line up with TRBD1. Germline CDR1 SGHNT, CDR2 YENEEA. This CDR3 is 16 amino acids long. V dropped 4 bases and J dropped 3; count of bases not matched to a gene: 8. In DNA form, the CDR3 reads TGTGCCAGCAGCTCTCCGTGTGGACAGGGCTACAATGAGCAGTTCTTC. Encoded protein: CASSSPCGQGYNEQFF.

A note on this clonotype: A much larger clone lies one base from this, so it may be a read error. V gene TRBV7-3 combines with J gene TRBJ1-2; D is perhaps TRBD1 (6 bases). The ends were cut back, 5 bases at V and 7 bases at J, with 17 bases in the middle. The CDR3 loop spans 14 amino acids. Germline V gene data show CDR1 as SGHTA and CDR2 as FQGTGA. The CDR3 DNA is TGTGCCAGCAGCCCCGGGACATGGACGGTTGGCTACACCTTC. Encoded protein: CASSPGTWTVGYTF.

The gene calls are TRBV27 and TRBJ2-7, with TRBD1 matching 7 bases. CDR3 length equals 18 residues. The germline gives CDR1 MNHEY, CDR2 SMNVEV (reference sequence). J was trimmed by 1 base and V by 5 bases; bases with no gene match: 17. In DNA form, the CDR3 reads TGTGCCAGCAGTCCAAACTTCCGTCGGACAGGCCCTTCCTACGAGCAGTACTTC. This sequence encodes CASSPNFRRTGPSYEQYF.

This clonotype was detected many times. The gene calls are TRBV28 and TRBJ1-2; the match to TRBD1 covers 7 bases. CDR3 length: 14 residues. The germline V gene encodes CDR1 MDHEN and CDR2 SYDVKM. Germline trimming cut 4 bases from V and 5 bases from J; bases unmatched to any gene: 7. In DNA, the CDR3 is TGTGCCAGCAGTTCAATCACAGGGGAATATGGCTACACCTTC. Its protein is CASSSITGEYGYTF.

The V call is TRBV30, the J call TRBJ1-4; D is perhaps TRBD1 (5 bases). The V end lost 2 bases, the J end lost 10 bases, and 20 bases lay between the germline ends. Looked up from germline, CDR1 is GTSNPN and CDR2 is SVGIG (reference sequence). The CDR3 runs 15 residues. Here the CDR3 reads CAWSPSGLPSGKLFF. The CDR3 DNA reads TGTGCCTGGAGTCCCTCGGGACTCCCATCCGGAAAACTGTTTTTT.

The chain links TRBV6-2 or TRBV6-3 to TRBJ2-1; TRBD2 matches 7 bases. This CDR3 contains 14 residues. The trim removed 7 bases at V and 6 bases at J, leaving 9 bases unmatched. From germline, CDR1 is MNHEY and CDR2 SVGEGT. As DNA, the CDR3 is TGTGCCAGCACGAAGGGAGGGCCGGTCAATGAGCAGTTCTTC. Protein sequence: CASTKGGPVNEQFF.

This clonotype was seen ten or more times. The chain employs TRBV30 and TRBJ1-5, with no clear D. Trimming took 0 bases from V and 7 from J, leaving 10 bases between them. The CDR3 contains 13 residues. Germline lookup yields CDR1 GTSNPN and CDR2 SVGIG (reference sequence). Written as DNA, the CDR3 is TGTGCCTGGAGTGTCTCCCCTAACCAGCCCCAGCATTTT. Encoded protein: CAWSVSPNQPQHF. Complete variable domain (other parts from reference TRBV30 and TRBJ1-5): SQTIHQWPATLVQPVGSPLSLECTVEGTSNPNLYWYRQAAGRGLQLLFYSVGIGQISSEVPQNLSASRPQDRQFILSSKKLLLSDSGFYLCAWSVSPNQPQHFGDGTRLSIL.

The chain is built from TRBV7-9 and TRBJ2-7; the match to TRBD2 covers 7 bases. Germline values: CDR1 SEHNR, CDR2 FQNEAQ (reference sequence). J was trimmed by 5 bases and V by 11 bases; bases with no gene match: 12. The CDR3 has 13 amino acids. CDR3 sequence (DNA): TGTGCCGGTTCCGGGACTACCCGTAACGAGCAGTACTTC. It yields the protein CAGSGTTRNEQYF.

The sample holds many counts of this clonotype. The V and J genes are TRBV18 and TRBJ2-1; 7 bases align to TRBD2. This CDR3 is 13 amino acids long. V lost 3 bases and J lost 9; bases outside the gene matches: 5. Germline assignment: CDR1 KGHSH and CDR2 LQKENI. CDR3 DNA sequence: TGTGCCAGCTCACCCCCGCGGGAGCCTGAGCAGTTCTTC. It is translated as CASSPPREPEQFF. The variable domain in full, completed from reference TRBV18 and TRBJ2-1, reads NAGVMQNPRHLVRRRGQEARLRCSPMKGHSHVYWYRQLPEEGLKFMVYLQKENIIDESGMPKERFSAEFPKEGPSILRIQQVVRGDSAAYFCASSPPREPEQFFGPGTRLTVL.